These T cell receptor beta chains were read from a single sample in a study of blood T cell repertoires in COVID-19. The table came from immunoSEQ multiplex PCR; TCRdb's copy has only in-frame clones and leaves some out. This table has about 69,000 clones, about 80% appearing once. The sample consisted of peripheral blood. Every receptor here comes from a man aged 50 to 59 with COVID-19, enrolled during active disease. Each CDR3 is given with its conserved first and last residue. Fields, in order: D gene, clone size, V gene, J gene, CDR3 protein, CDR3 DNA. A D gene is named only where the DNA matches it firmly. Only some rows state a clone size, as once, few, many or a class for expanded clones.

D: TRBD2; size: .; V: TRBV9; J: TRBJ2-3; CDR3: CASSTRTSGDNYPSTDTQYF; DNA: TGTGCCAGCAGCACCCGGACTAGCGGGGATAATTACCCTAGCACAGATACGCAGTATTTT
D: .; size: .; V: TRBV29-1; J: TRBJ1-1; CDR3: CSVQGTVTTEAFF; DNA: TGCAGCGTTCAGGGGACGGTAACCACTGAAGCTTTCTTT
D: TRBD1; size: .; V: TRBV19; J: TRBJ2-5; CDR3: CASSKDRWEETQYF; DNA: TGTGCCAGTAGTAAGGACAGGTGGGAAGAGACCCAGTACTTC
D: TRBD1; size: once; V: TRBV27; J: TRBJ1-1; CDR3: CASRPGQVTEAFF; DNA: TGTGCCAGTCGACCGGGACAGGTGACTGAAGCTTTCTTT
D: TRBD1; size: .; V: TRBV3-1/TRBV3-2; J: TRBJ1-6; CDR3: CASMGGTGSSPLHF; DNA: TGTGCCAGCATGGGCGGGACAGGGAGTTCACCCCTCCACTTT
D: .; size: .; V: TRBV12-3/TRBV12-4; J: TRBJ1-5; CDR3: CASTLQGDQPQHF; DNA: TGTGCCAGCACTCTCCAGGGTGATCAGCCCCAGCATTTT
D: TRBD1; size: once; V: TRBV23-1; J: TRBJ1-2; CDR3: CASSQGQGYGYTF; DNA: TGCGCCAGCAGTCAAGGACAGGGCTATGGCTACACCTTC
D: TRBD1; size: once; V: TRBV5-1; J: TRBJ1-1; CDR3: CASSASGTGYNTEAFF; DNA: TGCGCCAGCAGCGCGTCCGGGACAGGGTACAACACTGAAGCTTTCTTT
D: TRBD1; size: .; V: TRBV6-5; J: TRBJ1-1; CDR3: CASRRQGSGSEAFF; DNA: TGTGCCAGCCGGAGACAGGGGTCGGGATCTGAAGCTTTCTTT
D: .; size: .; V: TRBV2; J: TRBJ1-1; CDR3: CASTIKTVTMNTEAFF; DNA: TGTGCCAGCACGATTAAGACAGTTACCATGAACACTGAAGCTTTCTTT
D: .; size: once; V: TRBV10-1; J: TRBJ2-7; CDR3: CATQGSGYEQYF; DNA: TGCGCCACCCAGGGCTCCGGCTACGAGCAGTACTTC
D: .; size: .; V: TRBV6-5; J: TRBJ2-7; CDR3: CASRPGEGEQYF; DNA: TGTGCCAGCAGGCCCGGAGAGGGAGAGCAGTACTTC
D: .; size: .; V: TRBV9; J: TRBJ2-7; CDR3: CASSVGQGHDEQYF; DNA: TGTGCCAGCAGTGTGGGGCAGGGGCATGACGAGCAGTACTTC
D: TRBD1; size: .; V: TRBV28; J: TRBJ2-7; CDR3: CASSFDRGDSEQYF; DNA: TGTGCCAGCAGTTTCGACAGGGGGGACAGCGAGCAGTACTTC
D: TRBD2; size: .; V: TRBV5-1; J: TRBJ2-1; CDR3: CASSLARESGGYNEQFF; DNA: TGCGCCAGCAGCTTGGCGCGGGAAAGCGGGGGCTACAATGAGCAGTTCTTC
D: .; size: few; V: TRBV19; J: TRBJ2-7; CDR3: CASSIAHSTSYEQYF; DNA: TGTGCCAGTAGTATAGCGCACAGCACCTCCTACGAGCAGTACTTC
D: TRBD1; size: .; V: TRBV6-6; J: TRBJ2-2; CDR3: CASSPWTGTGELFF; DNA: TGTGCCAGCAGTCCCTGGACAGGGACCGGGGAGCTGTTTTTT
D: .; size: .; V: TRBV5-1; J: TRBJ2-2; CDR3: CASSLDQGGIGELFF; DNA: TGCGCCAGCAGCTTGGATCAGGGTGGGATCGGGGAGCTGTTTTTT
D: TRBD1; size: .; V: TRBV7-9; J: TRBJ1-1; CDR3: CASSPATGVRRAEAFF; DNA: TGTGCCAGCAGCCCTGCGACAGGGGTGAGGCGGGCTGAAGCTTTCTTT
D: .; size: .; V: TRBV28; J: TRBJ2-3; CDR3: CASSETVRTDTQYF; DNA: TGTGCCAGCAGTGAGACAGTCAGAACAGATACGCAGTATTTT
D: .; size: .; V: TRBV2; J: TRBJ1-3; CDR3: CASGRFGLLIRDRLSGNTIYF; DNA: TGTGCCAGCGGACGATTTGGACTTTTAATCAGAGATAGGCTCTCTGGAAACACCATATATTTT
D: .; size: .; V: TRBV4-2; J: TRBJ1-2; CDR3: CASSRRGGNYGYTF; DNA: TGTGCCAGCAGCCGGCGTGGGGGGAACTATGGCTACACCTTC
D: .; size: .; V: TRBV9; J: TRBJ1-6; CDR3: CASSVEEGRHSPLHF; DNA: TGTGCCAGCAGCGTAGAGGAGGGGAGACATTCACCCCTCCACTTT
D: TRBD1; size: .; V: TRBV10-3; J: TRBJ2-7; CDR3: CAIMDRVSYEQYF; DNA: TGTGCCATCATGGACAGGGTCTCCTACGAGCAGTACTTC
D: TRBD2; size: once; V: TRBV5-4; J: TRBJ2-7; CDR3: CASSFGGISSYEQYF; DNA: TGTGCCAGCAGCTTCGGGGGGATAAGCTCCTACGAGCAGTACTTC
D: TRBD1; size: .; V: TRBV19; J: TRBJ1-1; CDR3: CASTHRGITEAFF; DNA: TGTGCCAGTACCCACAGGGGTATCACTGAAGCTTTCTTT
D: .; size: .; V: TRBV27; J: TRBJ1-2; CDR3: CASSLSGVPRYTF; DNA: TGTGCCAGCAGTTTATCAGGGGTCCCCCGCTACACCTTC
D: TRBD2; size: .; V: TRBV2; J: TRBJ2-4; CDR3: CASSATNRQALAGGQAKNIQYF; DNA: TGTGCCAGCAGTGCTACTAACCGACAGGCACTAGCGGGGGGGCAAGCCAAAAACATTCAGTACTTC
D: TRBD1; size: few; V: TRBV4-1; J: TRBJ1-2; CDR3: CASSQDPRGVGGYTF; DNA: TGCGCCAGCAGCCAAGACCCCAGGGGGGTAGGGGGCTACACCTTC
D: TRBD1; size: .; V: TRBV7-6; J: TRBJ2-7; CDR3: CASSFEGTGGAYEQYF; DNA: TGTGCCAGCAGTTTTGAAGGGACAGGGGGCGCCTACGAGCAGTACTTC
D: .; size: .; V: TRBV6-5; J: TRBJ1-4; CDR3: CAFPSSGVGEKLFF; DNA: TGTGCTTTCCCCTCCTCAGGGGTAGGTGAAAAACTGTTTTTT
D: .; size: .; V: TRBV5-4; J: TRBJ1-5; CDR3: CASSLAGGNQPQHF; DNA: TGTGCCAGCAGCTTGGCGGGTGGTAATCAGCCCCAGCATTTT
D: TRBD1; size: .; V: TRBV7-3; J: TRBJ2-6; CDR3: CASSLKGTGVSGANVLTF; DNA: TGTGCCAGCAGCTTAAAAGGGACAGGGGTCTCTGGGGCCAACGTCCTGACTTTC
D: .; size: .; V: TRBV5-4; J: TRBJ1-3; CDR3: CASSLASHPGNTIYF; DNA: TGTGCCAGCAGCTTGGCGAGCCACCCTGGAAACACCATATATTTT
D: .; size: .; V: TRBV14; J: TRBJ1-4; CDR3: CASTPTPGEKLFF; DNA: TGTGCCAGCACCCCTACCCCAGGGGAAAAACTGTTTTTT
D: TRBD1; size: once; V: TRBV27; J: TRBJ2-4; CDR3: CASSVGQGLAKNIQYF; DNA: TGTGCCAGCAGTGTTGGACAGGGGCTAGCCAAAAACATTCAGTACTTC
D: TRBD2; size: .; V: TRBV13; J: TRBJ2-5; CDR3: CASSASWGSGGETQYF; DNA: TGTGCCAGCAGCGCGTCGTGGGGTAGCGGGGGTGAGACCCAGTACTTC
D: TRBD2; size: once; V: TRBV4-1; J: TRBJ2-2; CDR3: CASTKVPGGGATGELFF; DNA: TGCGCCAGCACCAAAGTCCCAGGCGGGGGGGCCACCGGGGAGCTGTTTTTT
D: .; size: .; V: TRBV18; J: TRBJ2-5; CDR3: CASSPPAQETQYF; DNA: TGTGCCAGCTCACCACCGGCCCAAGAGACCCAGTACTTC
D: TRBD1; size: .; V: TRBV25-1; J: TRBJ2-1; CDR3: CASVPDRGYNEQFF; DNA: TGTGCCAGCGTTCCGGACAGGGGTTACAATGAGCAGTTCTTC
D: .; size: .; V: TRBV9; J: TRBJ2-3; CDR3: CASSVESGHTDTQYF; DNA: TGTGCCAGCAGCGTAGAAAGCGGGCACACAGATACGCAGTATTTT
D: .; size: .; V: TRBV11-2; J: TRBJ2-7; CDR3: CASSSRGSYEQYF; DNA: TGTGCCAGCAGCTCCCGGGGATCCTACGAGCAGTACTTC
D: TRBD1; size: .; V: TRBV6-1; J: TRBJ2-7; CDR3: CASSEHRGYEQYF; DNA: TGTGCCAGCAGTGAACACAGGGGATACGAGCAGTACTTC
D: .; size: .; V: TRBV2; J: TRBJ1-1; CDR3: CASRKGVNTEAFF; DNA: TGTGCCAGCAGGAAGGGAGTGAACACTGAAGCTTTCTTT
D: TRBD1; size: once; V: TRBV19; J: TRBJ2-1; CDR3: CASAPGQGNNEQFF; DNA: TGTGCCAGTGCTCCGGGACAGGGTAACAATGAGCAGTTCTTC
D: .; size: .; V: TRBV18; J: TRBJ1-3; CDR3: CASSPSPPGSGNTIYF; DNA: TGTGCCAGCTCACCATCCCCCCCCGGCTCTGGAAACACCATATATTTT
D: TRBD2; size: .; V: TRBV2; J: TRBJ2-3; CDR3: CASSVIAGGSSTDTQYF; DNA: TGTGCCAGCAGTGTCATAGCGGGGGGGTCTAGCACAGATACGCAGTATTTT
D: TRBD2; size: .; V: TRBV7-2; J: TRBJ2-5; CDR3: CASSGGGGGQETQYF; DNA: TGTGCCAGCAGCGGAGGTGGCGGGGGACAAGAGACCCAGTACTTC
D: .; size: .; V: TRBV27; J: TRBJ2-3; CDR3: CASSELTAHTDTQYF; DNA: TGTGCCAGCAGTGAATTGACAGCTCACACAGATACGCAGTATTTT
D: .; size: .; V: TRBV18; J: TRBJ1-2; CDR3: CASSPTSPVGGYGYTF; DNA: TGTGCCAGCTCACCGACCAGTCCGGTCGGCGGCTATGGCTACACCTTC
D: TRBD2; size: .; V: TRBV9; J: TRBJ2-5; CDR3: CASSVGASGGPSSETQYF; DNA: TGTGCCAGCAGCGTAGGGGCTAGCGGGGGGCCATCCTCAGAGACCCAGTACTTC